This TCR beta chain is from a study of cytomegalovirus exposure and HLA in healthy donors. On the study more broadly: An earlier analysis identified more than 95 million unique TCR beta sequences in about 200 million T cells.

Study-level results: In a later analysis, several top co-occurrence clusters appeared linked to parvovirus B19, influenza, CMV and Epstein-Barr virus.

It was with 60 Vbeta and 13 Jbeta primers that the PCR ran. This table comes from immunoSEQ multiplex PCR, and its TCRdb copy is limited to in-frame clones, with some not included. Here the sample spans about 140,000 clones, 60% to 80% being singletons. Remarks on this clone: The antigen remains unidentified.

Sequencing input: PBMCs. The sequence derives from a woman aged 50 to 60 in good health and CMV-seronegative.

CDR3 coding DNA: TGTGCCATCAGTGAGTCGAGGCTAGCGGGGGATACCTACGAGCAGTACTTC. It is translated as CAISESRLAGDTYEQYF. V is TRBV10-3 and J is TRBJ2-7; 10 bases match TRBD2. This CDR3 region has 17 residues. Germline CDR1 and CDR2: ENHRY and SYGVKD. With 0 bases clipped from V and 2 bases from J, the junction kept 7 bases outside the gene matches.